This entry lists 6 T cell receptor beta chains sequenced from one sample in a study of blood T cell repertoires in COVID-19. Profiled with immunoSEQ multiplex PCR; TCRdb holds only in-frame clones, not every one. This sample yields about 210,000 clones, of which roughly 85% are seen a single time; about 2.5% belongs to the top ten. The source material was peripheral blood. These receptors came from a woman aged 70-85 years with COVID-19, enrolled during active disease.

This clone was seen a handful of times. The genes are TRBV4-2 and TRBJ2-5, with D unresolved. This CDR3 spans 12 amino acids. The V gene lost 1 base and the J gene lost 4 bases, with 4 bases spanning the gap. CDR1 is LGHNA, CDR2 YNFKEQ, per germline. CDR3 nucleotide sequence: TGTGCCAGCAGCCAAGGAGGAGAGACCCAGTACTTC. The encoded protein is CASSQGGETQYF.

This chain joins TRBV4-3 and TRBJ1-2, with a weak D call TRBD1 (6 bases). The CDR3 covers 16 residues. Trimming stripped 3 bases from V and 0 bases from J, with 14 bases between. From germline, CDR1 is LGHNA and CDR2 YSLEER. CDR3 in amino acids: CASSQDTGLTNYGYTF. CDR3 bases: TGCGCCAGCAGCCAGGACACAGGGCTAACTAACTATGGCTACACCTTC.

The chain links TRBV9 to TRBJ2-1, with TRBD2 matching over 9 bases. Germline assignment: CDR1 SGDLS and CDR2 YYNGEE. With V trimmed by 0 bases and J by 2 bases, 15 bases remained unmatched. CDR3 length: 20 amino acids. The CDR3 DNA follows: TGTGCCAGCAGCGTAGGTCTAGCGGGAAGGTATATGGGGACCTACAATGAGCAGTTCTTC. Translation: CASSVGLAGRYMGTYNEQFF.

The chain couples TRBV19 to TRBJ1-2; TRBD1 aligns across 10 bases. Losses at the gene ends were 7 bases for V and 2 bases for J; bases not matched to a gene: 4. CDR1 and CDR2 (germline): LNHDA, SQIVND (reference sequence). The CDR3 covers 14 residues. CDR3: CASNDRGQNYGYTF. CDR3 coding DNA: TGTGCCAGTAATGACAGGGGGCAAAACTATGGCTACACCTTC.

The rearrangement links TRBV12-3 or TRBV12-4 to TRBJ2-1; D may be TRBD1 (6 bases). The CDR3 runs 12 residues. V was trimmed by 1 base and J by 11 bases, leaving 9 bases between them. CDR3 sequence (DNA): TGTGCCAGCAGTTTAGTTGGGACAAAGCAGTTCTTC. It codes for CASSLVGTKQFF.

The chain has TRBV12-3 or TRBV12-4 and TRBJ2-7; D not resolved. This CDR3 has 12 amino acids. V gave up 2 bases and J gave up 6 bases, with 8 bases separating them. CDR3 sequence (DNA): TGTGCCAGCAGTTTAAAGTGGAGCGAGCAGTACTTC. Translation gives CASSLKWSEQYF.